This T cell receptor beta chain appears in the sequencing data of a study of blood T cell repertoires in COVID-19. Sequencing was performed with immunoSEQ multiplex PCR; in TCRdb, only in-frame clones are kept and a portion is missing. The sample records 200,000 to 250,000 clones, around 90% being singletons. This CDR3 region has 13 residues. V lost 7 bases, J lost 3 bases, and 10 bases lay in between. CDR1 and CDR2 (germline): WSHSY, SAAADI. Each participant's cohort was designated according to participant-reported clinical history. The sequence derives from a man aged 50 or older who had been exposed to COVID-19. The chain is built from TRBV10-2 and TRBJ2-1, with D possibly TRBD1 on 6 matching bases. Source material: PBMCs or T cells enriched from blood (not recorded which). The CDR3 DNA follows: TGCGCCAGCAAGGACAGTCTCTACAATGAGCAGTTCTTC. Its translation: CASKDSLYNEQFF.